This TCR beta chain is drawn from a study of T-cell memory formation after mild COVID-19. Study-wide points: Clones that contracted from day 15 to 85 had balanced CD4/CD8; later expanders were CD4+ biased.

V dropped 0 bases and J dropped 4 bases, with 10 bases sitting between them. Germline-derived CDR1 and CDR2 are KGHSY and FQNENV. The CDR3 runs 14 residues. The 5'RACE method, run with constant-segment primers, produced TCR alpha and TCR beta cDNA libraries (carrying sample barcodes and UMIs). TCRdb analysed the 5' RACE reads with MiXCR anew, one entry per CDR3 protein. There are a few hundred thousand distinct CDR3 sequences in the sample; 14% occur only once, and about 20% lies in the top ten. With regard to this clonotype: What it binds is not known.

Sequencing was performed on PBMCs or a T cell subset sorted from them (not recorded which). The receptor was derived from a young man who had mild COVID-19 (a few samples of this study predate the infection). Cell type and time point are not known. This chain uses TRBV16 with TRBJ2-7; D gene unclear. CDR3: CASSQSHGSYEQYV. CDR3 nucleotide sequence: TGTGCCAGCAGCCAATCTCACGGATCTTACGAGCAGTACGTC.